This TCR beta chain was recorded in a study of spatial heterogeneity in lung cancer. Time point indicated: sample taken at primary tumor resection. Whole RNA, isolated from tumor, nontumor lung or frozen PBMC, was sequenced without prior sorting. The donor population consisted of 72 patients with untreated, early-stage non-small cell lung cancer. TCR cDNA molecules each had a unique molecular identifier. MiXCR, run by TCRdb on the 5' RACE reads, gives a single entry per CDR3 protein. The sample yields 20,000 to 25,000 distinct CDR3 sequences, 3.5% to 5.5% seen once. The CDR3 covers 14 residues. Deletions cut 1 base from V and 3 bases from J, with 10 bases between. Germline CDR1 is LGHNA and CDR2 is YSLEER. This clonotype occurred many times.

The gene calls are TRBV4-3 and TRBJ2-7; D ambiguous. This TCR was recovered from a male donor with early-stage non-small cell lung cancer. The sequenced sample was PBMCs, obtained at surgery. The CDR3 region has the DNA TGCGCCAGCAGCCAAGGACGCGGCAGCTACGAGCAGTACTTC. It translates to CASSQGRGSYEQYF.